The TCR beta chain described here comes from a study of cytomegalovirus exposure and HLA in healthy donors. As for the study in general: Most genotyped donors, 81% of 300 to 400, had Caucasian-associated genetic ancestry. Study-level points and caveats: As a later analysis revealed, the rate of TCR association differed by HLA locus, with DRB1 most and HLA-C fewest. CMV serostatus was the only immune exposure information that was available.

60 Vbeta and 13 Jbeta primers were used in PCR. Per the authors' pipeline: Later reanalysis found tens of millions of unique TCR beta chains, about 10 million of them shared. TCRdb keeps only in-frame clones here, not all; method: immunoSEQ multiplex PCR. For V, J and clone size, that table is used; D and trimming come from the DNA. The sample carries roughly 150,000 clones, around 80% recorded once. Points on this clone: Its cognate antigen is unknown.

The CDR3 totals 15 residues. V dropped 7 bases and J dropped 4 bases, with 20 bases sitting between them. Germline V lookup: CDR1 MDHEN, CDR2 SYDVKM. This chain connects TRBV28 to TRBJ2-7; weak D call: TRBD2 (6 bases). The source of this sequence is a male donor in good health and CMV-seronegative. Source material: PBMCs. The CDR3 DNA reads as TGTGCCAGCACCAATGGGGGGACTCGGGGATACGAGCAGTACTTC. Its translation: CASTNGGTRGYEQYF. The full variable domain, its missing parts supplied by reference TRBV28 and TRBJ2-7, is DVKVTQSSRYLVKRTGEKVFLECVQDMDHENMFWYRQDPGLGLRLIYFSYDVKMKEKGDIPEGYSVSREKKERFSLILESASTNQTSMYLCASTNGGTRGYEQYFGPGTRLTVT.